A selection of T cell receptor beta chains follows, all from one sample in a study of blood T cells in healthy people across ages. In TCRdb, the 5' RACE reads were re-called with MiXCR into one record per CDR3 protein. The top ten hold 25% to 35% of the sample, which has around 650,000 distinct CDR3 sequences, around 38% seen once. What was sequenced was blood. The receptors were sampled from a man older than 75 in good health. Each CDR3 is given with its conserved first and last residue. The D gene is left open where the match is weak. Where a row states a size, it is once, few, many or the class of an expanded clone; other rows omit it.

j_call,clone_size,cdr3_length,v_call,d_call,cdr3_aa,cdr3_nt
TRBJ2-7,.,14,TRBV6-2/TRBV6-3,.,CASSDRIGSSEQYF,TGTGCCAGCAGTGACCGGATTGGATCTTCCGAGCAGTACTTC
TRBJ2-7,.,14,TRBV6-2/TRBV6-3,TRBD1,CVSSRQGISYEQYF,TGTGTCAGCAGCCGACAGGGGATCTCCTACGAGCAGTACTTC
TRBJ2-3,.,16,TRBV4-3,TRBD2,CASSQDAGVSTDTQYF,TGCGCCAGCAGCCAAGATGCGGGGGTTAGCACAGATACGCAGTATTTT
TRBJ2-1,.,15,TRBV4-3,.,CASSQERVPYNEQFF,TGCGCCAGCAGCCAAGAAAGGGTCCCCTACAATGAGCAGTTCTTC
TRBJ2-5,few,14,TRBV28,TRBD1,CASTDRGVKETQYF,TGTGCCAGCACCGACAGGGGAGTTAAGGAGACCCAGTACTTC
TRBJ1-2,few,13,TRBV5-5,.,CASSPYRDRGYTF,TGTGCCAGCAGCCCGTACAGGGACCGCGGCTACACCTTC
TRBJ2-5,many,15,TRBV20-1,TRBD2,CSALTSGGPQETQYF,TGCAGTGCGCTGACTAGCGGGGGACCGCAAGAGACCCAGTACTTC
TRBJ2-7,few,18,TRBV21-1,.,CASSKRPPRATSPYEQYF,TGTGCCAGCAGCAAACGCCCCCCTCGAGCGACTTCCCCCTACGAGCAGTACTTC
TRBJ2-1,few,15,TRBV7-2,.,CASSVGGGKAGEQFF,TGTGCCAGCAGCGTAGGGGGAGGGAAGGCGGGTGAGCAGTTCTTC
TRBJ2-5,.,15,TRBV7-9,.,CASSLGTIESETQYF,TGTGCCAGCAGCTTAGGCACGATTGAAAGCGAGACCCAGTACTTC